The 20 T cell receptor beta chains presented below share a single source sample, sequenced in a study of T-cell memory formation after mild COVID-19. TCRdb reprocessed the 5' RACE reads via MiXCR and lists one record per CDR3 protein. The sample includes 300,000 to 350,000 distinct CDR3 sequences, approximately 12% of them seen just once. The sample comprised PBMCs or a T cell subset sorted from them (not recorded which). These receptor sequences come from a man aged 18-30 years who had mild COVID-19 (a few samples of this study predate the infection). Cell type and time point are not known.

This chain uses TRBV7-9 with TRBJ1-4; perhaps TRBD1 as D (5 bases). The V gene's germline CDR1 is SEHNR and CDR2 FQNEAQ (reference sequence). CDR3 length: 17 residues. V dropped 4 bases and J dropped 5 bases, with 20 bases sitting between them. The CDR3 sequence is CASSYQRSGTENEKLFF. In DNA form, the CDR3 reads TGTGCCAGCAGCTACCAGAGATCCGGGACGGAAAATGAAAAACTGTTTTTT.

This clonotype has a handful of counts. The J gene is TRBJ2-1, the V gene TRBV4-1, with 7 positions matching TRBD1. Germline loops: CDR1 MGHRA, CDR2 YSYEKL. The CDR3 runs 13 residues. Trimming at V came to 0 bases and at J to 7 bases, leaving 0 bases not matched to a gene. CDR3 sequence reads: CASSQEQGNEQFF. DNA of the CDR3: TGCGCCAGCAGCCAAGAACAGGGGAATGAGCAGTTCTTC.

This clonotype was found a few times. The chain carries TRBV3-1 and TRBJ1-5, with 7 bases lining up with TRBD1. The V gene end was trimmed by 3 bases and the J gene end by 7 bases; junction bases not matched to a gene: 6. CDR1 LGHDT and CDR2 YNNKEL come from the germline V gene (reference sequence). The CDR3 has 14 residues. The CDR3 loop reads CASSHTPRGQPQHF. CDR3 nucleotides: TGTGCCAGCAGCCATACGCCCAGGGGGCAGCCCCAGCATTTT.

V and J are TRBV20-1 and TRBJ1-3; 8 bases fit TRBD1. Germline trimming cut 2 bases from V and 6 bases from J; bases unmatched to any gene: 3. Germline V gives CDR1 DFQATT, CDR2 SNEGSKA (reference sequence). This CDR3 is built from 13 residues. CDR3 DNA: TGCAGTGCTAGAATTCAGGGGGCAAACACCATATATTTT. Its protein is CSARIQGANTIYF.

This clonotype was counted a few times. This chain connects TRBV20-1 to TRBJ2-3, with D unclear. The CDR3 is made up of 13 amino acids. Trimming shortened V by 2 bases and J by 6 bases, and 12 bases separated the two germline ends. Germline CDR1 and CDR2: DFQATT and SNEGSKA (reference sequence). The CDR3 DNA follows: TGCAGTGCTAGAAGGGCCGACATCGATACGCAGTATTTT. This encodes CSARRADIDTQYF.

The table lists this clonotype with a few counts. V is TRBV7-9 and J is TRBJ1-4; D call uncertain. With 5 bases removed from V and 8 bases from J, the gap between germline ends came to 18 bases. This CDR3 is built from 15 residues. Per the germline V gene, CDR1 is SEHNR and CDR2 is FQNEAQ (reference sequence). CDR3 loop: CASSLGVRQAEKLFF. The CDR3 DNA reads as TGTGCCAGCAGCCTCGGGGTTCGTCAGGCGGAAAAACTGTTTTTT.

This clonotype has a handful of counts. The CDR3 here is CASSHRWMSQGSQETQYF. The CDR3 DNA sequence: TGCGCCAGCAGCCACCGTTGGATGTCTCAGGGGTCTCAAGAGACCCAGTACTTC. This chain joins TRBV4-1 and TRBJ2-5; tentative D call: TRBD1 (6 bases). CDR1 and CDR2 from the germline V gene are MGHRA and YSYEKL. Trimming shortened V by 3 bases and J by 2 bases, and 22 bases separated the two germline ends. The CDR3 spans 18 residues.

This clonotype was counted between two and nine times. The genes are TRBV7-6 and TRBJ2-1, with D uncertain. Germline CDR1 is SGHVS and CDR2 is FNYEAQ. The CDR3 consists of 14 residues. V shed 8 bases and J shed 2 bases, with 13 bases lying between them. The CDR3, as DNA: TGTGCCAGCGGGATTCGGGCCACCTACAATGAGCAGTTCTTC. It codes for CASGIRATYNEQFF.

This chain connects TRBV12-3 or TRBV12-4 to TRBJ1-6; D unresolved. CDR3 length: 15 residues. Trimming removed 1 base at V and 8 bases at J, with 12 bases between. The CDR3 region is CASSLGQVRDSPLHF. The CDR3 DNA reads as TGTGCCAGCAGTTTAGGGCAGGTGCGTGATTCACCCCTCCACTTT.

This clonotype was picked up a small number of times. The chain carries TRBV7-6 and TRBJ2-7, with 10 bases identical to TRBD2. V lost 1 base and J lost 3; bases outside the gene matches: 6. CDR1 is SGHVS and CDR2 is FNYEAQ in the germline V gene. This CDR3 comprises 16 residues. The CDR3 sequence: CASSLDSGGTHYEQYF. CDR3 in DNA: TGTGCCAGCAGCTTAGATAGCGGGGGGACCCACTACGAGCAGTACTTC.

This chain joins TRBV7-2 and TRBJ2-3, with D perhaps TRBD1 or TRBD2 (6 bases each). V was pared by 4 bases and J by 2 bases, with 16 bases between. The CDR3 is 16 amino acids. CDR1 is SGHTA and CDR2 is FQGNSA in the germline V gene. CDR3 residues: CASSSGARRDTDTQYF. CDR3 bases: TGTGCCAGCAGCTCGGGGGCTCGCCGGGACACAGATACGCAGTATTTT.

This clonotype was seen only a few times. The chain has TRBV2 and TRBJ2-7; 7 bases agree with TRBD2. CDR3 length equals 11 residues. The germline V gene encodes CDR1 SNHLY and CDR2 FYNNEI. V lost 11 bases to trimming and J lost 4 bases; unmatched junction nucleotides: 5. DNA of the CDR3: TGTGCCGGCGCGGGAGATTACGAGCAGTACTTC. It encodes CAGAGDYEQYF.

The gene calls are TRBV12-5 and TRBJ2-3, with 7 bases aligning to TRBD2. Trimming removed 5 bases from V and 4 bases from J; junction bases left unmatched: 6. CDR1 LGHNT and CDR2 FRNRAP come from the germline V gene. This CDR3 has 14 residues. The DNA for the CDR3 is TGTGCTAGTGGTACCGGGGGGAGGTCAGATACGCAGTATTTT. This translates into CASGTGGRSDTQYF.

This clonotype was detected many times. This chain's CDR3 is CASSPGTGYGYTF. CDR3 nucleotide sequence: TGTGCCAGCAGCCCCGGGACAGGGTATGGCTACACCTTC. The rearrangement uses TRBV18 and TRBJ1-2; TRBD1 matches 9 bases. The CDR3 covers 13 residues. Germline trimming cut 8 bases from V and 5 bases from J; bases unmatched to any gene: 6. Germline CDR1 is KGHSH and CDR2 is LQKENI.

The chain links TRBV9 to TRBJ2-3; D is unclear. Trimming pared 4 bases from V and 4 bases from J, leaving 13 bases between. The CDR3 spans 14 residues. CDR1 is SGDLS, CDR2 YYNGEE, per germline. CDR3 residues: CASSPRPTPDTQYF. As DNA, the CDR3 is TGTGCCAGCAGCCCCAGACCGACACCAGATACGCAGTATTTT.

This clonotype was counted between two and nine times. This chain joins TRBV12-3 or TRBV12-4 and TRBJ2-5; the match to TRBD1 covers 9 bases. The CDR3 has 15 residues. V lost 6 bases to trimming and J lost 5 bases; unmatched junction nucleotides: 10. The CDR3 DNA follows: TGTGCCAGCAGCCGACAGGGGGAGTTATGGGAGACCCAGTACTTC. As protein: CASSRQGELWETQYF.

This chain uses TRBV11-2 with TRBJ2-6; 9 bases agree with TRBD1. Germline CDR1 and CDR2: SGHAT and FQNNGV. The CDR3 loop spans 18 amino acids. V was pared by 5 bases and J by 1 base, with 9 bases of the junction left unmatched. DNA of the CDR3: TGTGCCAGCAGCCGCGGACAGGGGATCTTTTCTGGGGCCAACGTCCTGACTTTC. It translates to CASSRGQGIFSGANVLTF.

The genes are TRBV29-1 and TRBJ1-1; 11 bases match TRBD1. The trim removed 7 bases at V and 1 base at J, leaving 2 bases unmatched. CDR3 length: 13 amino acids. From germline, CDR1 is SQVTM and CDR2 ANQGSEA. The DNA of the CDR3 is TGCAGCGGTGGACAGGGGGCGAACACTGAAGCTTTCTTT. It yields the protein CSGGQGANTEAFF.

This chain links TRBV4-2 with TRBJ2-2; D is ambiguous. Germline assignment: CDR1 LGHNA and CDR2 YNFKEQ. V gave up 1 base and J gave up 4 bases, with 10 bases separating them. The CDR3 totals 15 residues. The CDR3 loop is CASSQVGIGTGELFF. In DNA form, the CDR3 reads TGTGCCAGCAGCCAAGTGGGGATTGGCACCGGGGAGCTGTTTTTT.

This clonotype appeared a few times. This chain joins TRBV6-6 and TRBJ2-5; no firm D call. Germline lookup yields CDR1 MNHNY and CDR2 SVGAGI (reference sequence). V was clipped by 3 bases and J by 4 bases, with 12 bases between them. The CDR3 sequence is 14 residues long. In nucleotides, the CDR3 is TGTGCCAGCAGTTATGGCGCCTCGGGAGAGACCCAGTACTTC. Translation: CASSYGASGETQYF.